The 22 T cell receptor beta chains presented below share a single source sample, sequenced in a study of cytomegalovirus exposure and HLA in healthy donors. Use of 60 Vbeta and 13 Jbeta primers characterized the PCR. The table came from immunoSEQ multiplex PCR; TCRdb's copy has only in-frame clones and leaves some out. The table includes approximately 110,000 clones, roughly 81% detected once. The specimen sequenced was PBMCs. These receptors all stem from a woman between 25 and 40 years old in good health and CMV-seronegative.

The rearrangement uses TRBV11-2 and TRBJ2-5, with TRBD2 as a possible D gene (5 bases). Trimming took off 0 bases at V and 4 bases at J, with 21 bases between the two ends. This CDR3 contains 18 residues. Germline values: CDR1 SGHAT, CDR2 FQNNGV. The CDR3 is CASSLDSLRVGSGETQYF. The DNA of the CDR3 is TGTGCCAGCAGCTTAGATAGCCTTCGGGTAGGGAGTGGAGAGACCCAGTACTTC.

The chain carries TRBV6-1 and TRBJ2-2; the D gene is possibly TRBD2 (6 bases). The V gene's germline CDR1 is MNHNS and CDR2 SASEGT. Trimming stripped 7 bases from V and 7 bases from J, with 16 bases between. This CDR3 is 14 amino acids long. CDR3 loop: CASKGLGDGGELFF. The CDR3 DNA is TGTGCCAGCAAGGGACTCGGGGATGGCGGGGAGCTGTTTTTT.

This sequence joins TRBV7-3 and TRBJ2-2, with D maybe TRBD1 (6 bases). Deletions cut 5 bases from V and 7 bases from J, with 17 bases between. CDR1 SGHTA and CDR2 FQGTGA come from the germline V gene. The length of the CDR3 is 15 residues. Written as DNA, the CDR3 is TGTGCCAGCAGCGCCCGACAGGACTTCAACGGGGAGCTGTTTTTT. Translation gives CASSARQDFNGELFF.

This chain connects TRBV5-1 to TRBJ1-1, with 7 bases matching TRBD1. Germline trimming cut 4 bases from V and 0 bases from J; bases unmatched to any gene: 3. The germline V gene encodes CDR1 SGHRS and CDR2 YFSETQ. The CDR3 has 14 residues. The CDR3 nucleotides read TGCGCCAGCAGCGCGGACAGGATGAACACTGAAGCTTTCTTT. This translates into CASSADRMNTEAFF.

V usage is TRBV7-3 and J usage is TRBJ2-2, with D perhaps matching TRBD1 (6 bases). The V end was cut by 2 bases, the J end by 6 bases, with 13 bases between. The CDR3 sequence is 15 residues long. Germline assignment: CDR1 SGHTA and CDR2 FQGTGA. CDR3 amino acids: CASSLGGAPSGELFF. Written as DNA, the CDR3 is TGTGCCAGCAGCTTAGGGGGCGCCCCTTCCGGGGAGCTGTTTTTT.

The chain has TRBV30 and TRBJ1-1; 7 positions match TRBD1. This CDR3 is 12 amino acids long. Germline V gene sequence: CDR1 GTSNPN, CDR2 SVGIG (reference sequence). The junction had 4 bases not matched to a gene; V was cut back by 5 bases and J by 4 bases. CDR3 region: CAWGSGGTEAFF. The DNA for the CDR3 is TGTGCCTGGGGGTCAGGGGGCACTGAAGCTTTCTTT.

The chain employs TRBV30 and TRBJ2-3; possible D gene TRBD2, 5 bases. Germline V gives CDR1 GTSNPN, CDR2 SVGIG (reference sequence). The V gene lost 5 bases and the J gene lost 6 bases, with 12 bases spanning the gap. The CDR3 is 12 residues long. This CDR3 reads CAWGEPPDTQYF. The CDR3 DNA reads as TGTGCCTGGGGGGAGCCCCCCGATACGCAGTATTTT.

The V call is TRBV7-6, the J call TRBJ2-7; TRBD2 is a possible D gene (5 bases). This CDR3 has 13 amino acids. V shed 5 bases and J shed 5 bases, with 13 bases lying between them. Germline V lookup: CDR1 SGHVS, CDR2 FNYEAQ. CDR3 nucleotide sequence: TGTGCCAGCAGCGATAGAGGGTTCAACGAGCAGTACTTC. This translates into CASSDRGFNEQYF. The full variable domain, completed using reference TRBV7-6 and TRBJ2-7, is GAGVSQSPRYKVTKRGQDVALRCDPISGHVSLYWYRQALGQGPEFLTYFNYEAQQDKSGLPNDRFSAERPEGSISTLTIQRTEQRDSAMYRCASSDRGFNEQYFGPGTRLTVT.

In its sample, this clone was seen a few times. V and J are TRBV2 and TRBJ1-3, with unresolved D. CDR1 is SNHLY, CDR2 FYNNEI, per germline. This CDR3 has 14 residues. The V end lost 8 bases, the J end lost 0 bases, and 11 bases lay between the germline ends. In nucleotides, the CDR3 is TGTGCCAGCCTCCCGGGGAGCTCTGGAAACACCATATATTTT. This gives the protein CASLPGSSGNTIYF.

The chain uses TRBV18 and TRBJ1-4; D ambiguous. Trimming removed 3 bases from V and 7 bases from J, with 15 bases in between. The CDR3 extends over 15 amino acids. Germline CDR1 and CDR2: KGHSH and LQKENI. The CDR3 DNA is TGTGCCAGCTCACCTTACGGCCCAGGAGGTGAAAAACTGTTTTTT. It yields the protein CASSPYGPGGEKLFF.

The CDR3: CASSNGQGNTEAFF. For the CDR3, the DNA is TGTGCCAGCAGTAATGGACAGGGAAACACTGAAGCTTTCTTT. The chain has TRBV6-5 and TRBJ1-1; TRBD1 agrees at 8 bases. The CDR3 has 14 residues. V lost 5 bases, J lost 2 bases, and 4 bases stayed unmatched. Per germline, CDR1 MNHEY and CDR2 SVGAGI.

The chain combines TRBV19 with TRBJ2-1; 7 nucleotides match TRBD1. The junction had 6 bases not matched to a gene; V was cut back by 4 bases and J by 3 bases. The CDR3 loop spans 15 amino acids. Germline CDR1 and CDR2: LNHDA and SQIVND (reference sequence). CDR3 nucleotide sequence: TGTGCCAGTAGTACGACAGGGCTCTTCTACAATGAGCAGTTCTTC. Translated, it gives CASSTTGLFYNEQFF.

This clone appeared a few times. The V gene is TRBV5-1, the J gene TRBJ2-3; D remains ambiguous. The CDR3 totals 15 residues. Per the germline V gene, CDR1 is SGHRS and CDR2 is YFSETQ. Deletions cut 1 base from V and 0 bases from J, with 9 bases between. The CDR3 sequence is CASSLYKPSTDTQYF. Here the CDR3 DNA reads TGCGCCAGCAGCTTGTACAAACCTAGCACAGATACGCAGTATTTT.

This chain joins TRBV7-2 and TRBJ2-6, with TRBD2 identical over 8 bases. CDR3 length equals 18 residues. Germline values: CDR1 SGHTA, CDR2 FQGNSA. Trimming at V came to 4 bases and at J to 2 bases, leaving 10 bases not matched to a gene. CDR3 residues: CASSSPAGGGTGANVLTF. The CDR3 DNA follows: TGTGCCAGCAGCTCCCCCGCGGGGGGCGGGACTGGGGCCAACGTCCTGACTTTC.

The chain has TRBV5-1 and TRBJ2-5; TRBD2 agrees at 8 bases. Germline values: CDR1 SGHRS, CDR2 YFSETQ. V lost 2 bases and J lost 5; bases outside the gene matches: 8. This CDR3 is built from 15 residues. For the CDR3, the DNA is TGCGCCAGCAGCTTCGTAGCGGGGAGACCCGAGACCCAGTACTTC. Translated, it gives CASSFVAGRPETQYF.

As concerns this clone: In the same sample, other DNA sequences code for this CDR3. The CDR3 sequence is CASSVGGGSEQYF. The CDR3 DNA reads TGTGCCAGCAGCGTAGGAGGAGGGAGCGAGCAGTACTTC. The rearrangement joins TRBV9 to TRBJ2-7; TRBD2 might be the D (6 bases). The CDR3 covers 13 residues. V shed 0 bases and J shed 6 bases, with 10 bases lying between them. The V gene's germline CDR1 is SGDLS and CDR2 YYNGEE.

This chain uses TRBV19 with TRBJ2-7; the D is unclear. V lost 10 bases to trimming and J lost 6 bases, with 16 bases between them. Germline CDR1 LNHDA, CDR2 SQIVND (reference sequence). The CDR3 covers 12 residues. The CDR3, as DNA: TGTGCCACTACCGCGGCGACGGGCGAGCAGTACTTC. As protein: CATTAATGEQYF.

The count of this clone is one. Within the sample, other DNA sequences also encode this same CDR3. V and J are TRBV11-2 and TRBJ1-1, with TRBD1 matching over 7 bases. There are 14 residues in the CDR3. V lost 6 bases and J lost 1; bases outside the gene matches: 5. Germline loops: CDR1 SGHAT, CDR2 FQNNGV. The CDR3 coding sequence is TGTGCCAGCAGGGACCGGACAGGGAACACTGAAGCTTTCTTT. This gives the protein CASRDRTGNTEAFF. Full variable domain (missing parts from reference TRBV11-2 and TRBJ1-1): EAGVAQSPRYKIIEKRQSVAFWCNPISGHATLYWYQQILGQGPKLLIQFQNNGVVDDSQLPKDRFSAERLKGVDSTLKIQPAKLEDSAVYLCASRDRTGNTEAFFGQGTRLTVV.

V is TRBV4-2 and J is TRBJ1-5, with D possibly being TRBD1 (6 bases). CDR1 is LGHNA and CDR2 is YNFKEQ in the germline V gene. V lost 5 bases, J lost 4 bases, and 21 bases lay in between. This CDR3 contains 17 residues. In nucleotides, the CDR3 is TGTGCCAGCAGCTTATCACAGGGAAGTCGAGGGAATCAGCCCCAGCATTTT. Its protein product is CASSLSQGSRGNQPQHF.

The chain carries TRBV4-1 and TRBJ2-7; D call uncertain. Trimming left V 0 bases short and J 2 bases short, with 8 bases between. The CDR3 contains 14 residues. Germline assignment: CDR1 MGHRA and CDR2 YSYEKL. CDR3 region: CASSQDLQAYEQYF. Written as DNA, the CDR3 is TGCGCCAGCAGCCAAGATTTACAAGCCTACGAGCAGTACTTC.

The chain joins TRBV11-3 to TRBJ2-5; D might be TRBD1 (6 bases). The DNA end is more similar to TRBJ2-7, so the J call may be wrong. The CDR3 contains 14 residues. CDR1 SGHNT and CDR2 YENEEA come from the germline V gene. In DNA, the CDR3 is TGTGCCAGCAGCACCCACCAGGGGCTCTACGAGCAGTACTTC. This encodes CASSTHQGLYEQYF.

This chain uses TRBV9 with TRBJ2-3, with D possibly matching TRBD2 (5 bases). The CDR3 is made up of 15 amino acids. CDR1 is SGDLS, CDR2 YYNGEE, per germline. V lost 0 bases to trimming and J lost 0 bases, with 8 bases between them. The CDR3: CASSVDGLSTDTQYF. CDR3 bases: TGTGCCAGCAGCGTAGATGGACTTAGCACAGATACGCAGTATTTT.